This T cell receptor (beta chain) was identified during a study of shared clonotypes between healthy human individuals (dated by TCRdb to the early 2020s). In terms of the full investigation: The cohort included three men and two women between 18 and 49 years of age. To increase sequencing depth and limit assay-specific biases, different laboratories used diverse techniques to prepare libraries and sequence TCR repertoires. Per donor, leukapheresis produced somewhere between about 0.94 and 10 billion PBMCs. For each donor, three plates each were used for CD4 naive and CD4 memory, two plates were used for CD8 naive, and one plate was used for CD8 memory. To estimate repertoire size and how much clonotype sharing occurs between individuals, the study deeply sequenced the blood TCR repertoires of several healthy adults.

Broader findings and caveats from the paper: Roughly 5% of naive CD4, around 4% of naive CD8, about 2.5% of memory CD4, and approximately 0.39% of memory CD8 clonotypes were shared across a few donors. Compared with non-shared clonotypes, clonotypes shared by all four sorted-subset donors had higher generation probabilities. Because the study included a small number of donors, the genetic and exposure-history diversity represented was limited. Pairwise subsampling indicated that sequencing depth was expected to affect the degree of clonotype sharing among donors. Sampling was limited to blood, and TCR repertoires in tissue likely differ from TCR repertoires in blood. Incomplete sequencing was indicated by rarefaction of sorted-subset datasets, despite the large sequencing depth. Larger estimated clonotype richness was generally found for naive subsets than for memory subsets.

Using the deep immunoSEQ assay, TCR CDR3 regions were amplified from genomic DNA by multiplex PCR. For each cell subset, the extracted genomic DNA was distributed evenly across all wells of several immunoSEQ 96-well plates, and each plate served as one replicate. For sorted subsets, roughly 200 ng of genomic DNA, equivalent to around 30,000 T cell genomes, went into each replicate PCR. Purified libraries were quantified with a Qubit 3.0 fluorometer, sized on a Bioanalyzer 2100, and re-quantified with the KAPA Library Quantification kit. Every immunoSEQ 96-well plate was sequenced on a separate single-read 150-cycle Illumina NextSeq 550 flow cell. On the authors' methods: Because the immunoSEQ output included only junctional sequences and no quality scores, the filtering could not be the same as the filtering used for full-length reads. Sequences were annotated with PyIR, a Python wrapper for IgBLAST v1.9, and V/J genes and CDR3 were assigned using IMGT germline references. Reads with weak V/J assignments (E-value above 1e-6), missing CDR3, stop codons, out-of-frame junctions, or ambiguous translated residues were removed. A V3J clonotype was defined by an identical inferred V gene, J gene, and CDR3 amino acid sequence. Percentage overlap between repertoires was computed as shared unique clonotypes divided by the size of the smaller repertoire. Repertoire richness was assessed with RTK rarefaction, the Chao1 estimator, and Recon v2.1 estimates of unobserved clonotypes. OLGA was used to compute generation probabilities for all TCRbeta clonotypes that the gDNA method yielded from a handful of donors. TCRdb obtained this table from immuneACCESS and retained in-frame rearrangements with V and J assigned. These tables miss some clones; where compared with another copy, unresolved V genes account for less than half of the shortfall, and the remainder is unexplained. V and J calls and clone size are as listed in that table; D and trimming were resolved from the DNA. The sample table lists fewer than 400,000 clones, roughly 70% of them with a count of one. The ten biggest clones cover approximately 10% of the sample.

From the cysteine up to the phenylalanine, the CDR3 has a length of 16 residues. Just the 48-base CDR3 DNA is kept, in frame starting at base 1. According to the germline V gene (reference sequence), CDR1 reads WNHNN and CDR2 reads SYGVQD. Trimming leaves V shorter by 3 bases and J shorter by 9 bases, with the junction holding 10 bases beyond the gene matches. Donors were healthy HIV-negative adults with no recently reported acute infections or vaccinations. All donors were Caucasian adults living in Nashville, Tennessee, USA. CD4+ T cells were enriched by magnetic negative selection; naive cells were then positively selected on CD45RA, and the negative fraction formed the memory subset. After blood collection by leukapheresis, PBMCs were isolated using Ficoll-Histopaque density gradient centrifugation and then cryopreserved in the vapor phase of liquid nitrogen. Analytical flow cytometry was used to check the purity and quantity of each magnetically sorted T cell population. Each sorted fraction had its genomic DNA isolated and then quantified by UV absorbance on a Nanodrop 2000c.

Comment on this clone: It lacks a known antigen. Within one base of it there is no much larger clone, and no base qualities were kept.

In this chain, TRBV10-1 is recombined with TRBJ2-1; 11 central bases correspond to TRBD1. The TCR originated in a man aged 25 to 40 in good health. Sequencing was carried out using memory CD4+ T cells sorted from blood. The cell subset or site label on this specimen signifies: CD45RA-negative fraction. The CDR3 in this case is CASSDGTGGFMGEQFF. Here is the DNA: TGCGCCAGCAGTGACGGGACAGGGGGTTTTATGGGTGAGCAGTTCTTC.